These 5 T cell receptor beta chains were sequenced from one sample in a study of graft-versus-host responses after intestinal transplantation. Using immunoSEQ multiplex PCR, the repertoire was profiled, and TCRdb retains in-frame clones only, with some absent. The data show tens of thousands of clones, about nine tenths seen once. Which antigens these TCRs recognize remains unknown. The sample in question was unstimulated CD4+ T cells sorted from spleen or lymph node cells, obtained before transplant. The receptor set was obtained from a human donor who was the organ donor for an intestinal transplant.

The V call is TRBV7-2, the J call TRBJ2-7; TRBD2 matches 11 bases. The V gene's germline CDR1 is SGHTA and CDR2 FQGNSA. Germline trimming cut 2 bases from V and 3 bases from J; bases unmatched to any gene: 12. The CDR3 length is 18 residues. Here the CDR3 reads CASSLRVLTSGSFYEQYF. The CDR3 coding sequence is TGTGCCAGCAGCTTAAGAGTCTTAACTAGCGGGAGTTTCTACGAGCAGTACTTC.

The chain has TRBV11-1 and TRBJ2-3, with TRBD2 matching over 13 bases. The CDR3 has 16 residues. CDR1 is SGHAT and CDR2 is FQDESV in the germline V gene (reference sequence). The trim removed 4 bases at V and 2 bases at J, leaving 3 bases unmatched. The CDR3 loop is CASSSGTSGITDTQYF. CDR3 in DNA: TGTGCCAGCAGCTCCGGGACTAGCGGGATCACAGATACGCAGTATTTT.

The chain links TRBV9 to TRBJ2-3; possibly TRBD1 for D (5 bases). CDR3 length equals 15 residues. Germline V gives CDR1 SGDLS, CDR2 YYNGEE. The V end was cut by 4 bases, the J end by 1 base, with 13 bases between. The DNA for the CDR3 is TGTGCCAGCAGCAGTCTAGGGGTGGGCACAGATACGCAGTATTTT. Translating it yields CASSSLGVGTDTQYF.

This clone was seen a single time. The chain employs TRBV9 and TRBJ2-7; D is possibly TRBD1 or TRBD2 (6 bases each). The CDR3 spans 14 residues. Trimming removed 7 bases at V and 6 bases at J, with 20 bases between. Germline CDR1 SGDLS, CDR2 YYNGEE. CDR3 bases: TGTGCCAGCGGCCCCACTGGGGGGCGGAGCGAGCAGTACTTC. As protein: CASGPTGGRSEQYF.

This chain connects TRBV2 to TRBJ2-5, with D possibly matching TRBD1 (6 bases). The CDR3 has 13 amino acids. V lost 5 bases and J lost 1, with 8 bases in between. CDR1 is SNHLY and CDR2 is FYNNEI in the germline V gene. The CDR3 coding sequence is TGTGCCAGCAGTATGGACAGCCAAGAGACCCAGTACTTC. The encoded protein is CASSMDSQETQYF.